The 20 T cell receptor beta chains given below trace back to one sample, sequenced in a study of blood T cell repertoires in COVID-19. Clones were read by immunoSEQ multiplex PCR, and TCRdb kept only the in-frame ones, dropping some. The sample shows approximately 94,000 clones, about 90% of them seen only once. The sequenced sample was peripheral blood. The source of these receptors is a man under 40 in a cohort sampled during active COVID-19.

V and J are TRBV27 and TRBJ2-1; 7 nucleotides line up with TRBD1. The CDR3 is 15 amino acids. Per germline, CDR1 MNHEY and CDR2 SMNVEV (reference sequence). J was trimmed by 7 bases and V by 5 bases; bases with no gene match: 11. The CDR3 coding sequence is TGTGCCAGCAGTGGCGAGGGGGCAGGGGAGAATGAGCAGTTCTTC. Protein product: CASSGEGAGENEQFF.

The chain employs TRBV28 and TRBJ1-2; 9 bases align to TRBD1. Germline V CDR1 and CDR2: MDHEN, SYDVKM. Trimming cost V 0 bases and J 4 bases; bases outside gene matches: 3. There are 15 residues in the CDR3. In DNA form, the CDR3 reads TGTGCCAGCAGTTTATGGGACAGGGGTCCCTATGGCTACACCTTC. Amino acid sequence: CASSLWDRGPYGYTF.

The chain recombines TRBV19 with TRBJ1-2, with D uncertain. Germline loops: CDR1 LNHDA, CDR2 SQIVND (reference sequence). V was cut by 6 bases and J by 0 bases, with 8 bases left in between. This CDR3 spans 13 amino acids. The CDR3 sequence is CASSMAANYGYTF. Written as DNA, the CDR3 is TGTGCCAGTAGCATGGCTGCTAACTATGGCTACACCTTC. Variable domain in full (rest from reference TRBV19 and TRBJ1-2): DGGITQSPKYLFRKEGQNVTLSCEQNLNHDAMYWYRQDPGQGLRLIYYSQIVNDFQKGDIAEGYSVSREKKESFPLTVTSAQKNPTAFYLCASSMAANYGYTFGSGTRLTVV.

CDR3 coding DNA: TGCGCCAGCAGAAGGAAGGAGGGACCCTACGAGCAGTACTTC. Translating it yields CASRRKEGPYEQYF. The rearrangement joins TRBV5-1 to TRBJ2-7; a weak D match, TRBD2 (6 bases). V was clipped by 5 bases and J by 2 bases, with 14 bases between them. The CDR3 sequence is 14 residues long. Germline V CDR1 and CDR2: SGHRS, YFSETQ.

The chain recombines TRBV5-1 with TRBJ2-5; D perhaps matches TRBD1 (6 bases). The CDR3 consists of 17 residues. The ends were cut back, 0 bases at V and 2 bases at J, with 17 bases in the middle. Germline V gene data show CDR1 as SGHRS and CDR2 as YFSETQ. The CDR3 DNA reads as TGCGCCAGCAGCTTGGAAACCGGGACAAACTTACAAGAGACCCAGTACTTC. Translating it yields CASSLETGTNLQETQYF. Supplemented by reference TRBV5-1 and TRBJ2-5, the full variable domain reads KAGVTQTPRYLIKTRGQQVTLSCSPISGHRSVSWYQQTPGQGLQFLFEYFSETQRNKGNFPGRFSGRQFSNSRSEMNVSTLELGDSALYLCASSLETGTNLQETQYFGPGTRLLVL.

The V gene is TRBV3-1 (or the pseudogene TRBV3-2), the J gene TRBJ1-2; TRBD1 matches 7 bases. The CDR3 runs 16 residues. After removal of 1 base from V and 2 bases from J, the junction contained 7 bases not matched to a gene. Per germline, CDR1 LGHDT and CDR2 YNNKEL (reference sequence). The CDR3 here is CASSQALPTGNYGYTF. In DNA, the CDR3 is TGTGCCAGCAGCCAAGCCCTCCCGACAGGGAACTATGGCTACACCTTC.

The chain joins TRBV6-5 to TRBJ1-4, with a tentative D call TRBD1 (5 bases). Trimming cost V 0 bases and J 10 bases, with 18 bases left between them. The CDR3 has 16 amino acids. CDR1 is MNHEY and CDR2 is SVGAGI in the germline V gene. This chain's CDR3 is CASSYSNLQQRGKLFF. The DNA for the CDR3 is TGTGCCAGCAGTTACTCGAATTTGCAGCAAAGGGGAAAACTGTTTTTT.

The chain joins TRBV10-3 to TRBJ1-1, with D perhaps matching TRBD1 (5 bases). The CDR3 loop spans 14 amino acids. Trimming removed 5 bases at V and 1 base at J, with 11 bases between. Germline CDR1 ENHRY, CDR2 SYGVKD. CDR3 residues: CAISKATENTEAFF. The CDR3 DNA is TGTGCCATCAGTAAGGCGACAGAGAACACTGAAGCTTTCTTT.

The gene calls are TRBV6-5 and TRBJ2-7; D might be TRBD2 (5 bases). CDR3 length equals 12 residues. The V gene lost 5 bases and the J gene lost 0 bases, with 5 bases spanning the gap. Germline V gene lookup returns CDR1 MNHEY and CDR2 SVGAGI. CDR3 sequence (DNA): TGTGCCAGCAGTCGGGACTCCTACGAGCAGTACTTC. Protein: CASSRDSYEQYF.

This clone was seen just once. The chain employs TRBV6-6 and TRBJ2-3, with 11 bases lining up with TRBD2. J gave up 2 bases and V 8 bases, and 6 bases lay outside the gene matches. The length of the CDR3 is 15 residues. The germline gives CDR1 MNHNY, CDR2 SVGAGI (reference sequence). CDR3 region: CASDLGLAATDTQYF. CDR3 DNA: TGTGCCAGCGACTTGGGACTAGCGGCCACAGATACGCAGTATTTT.

This chain connects TRBV6-2 or TRBV6-3 to TRBJ1-1; no clear D. CDR3 length equals 12 residues. CDR1 and CDR2 (germline): MNHEY, SVGEGT. The germline V and J ends were trimmed by 2 bases and 5 bases, with 6 bases remaining between them. CDR3: CASSYQATEAFF. The CDR3 DNA reads as TGTGCCAGCAGTTACCAGGCTACTGAAGCTTTCTTT.

V usage is TRBV6-2 or TRBV6-3 and J usage is TRBJ2-7; TRBD1 aligns across 7 bases. The CDR3 covers 15 residues. Germline loops: CDR1 MNHEY, CDR2 SVGEGT. The V and J ends lost 5 bases and 1 base, in that order; junction bases with no gene match: 8. In DNA, the CDR3 is TGTGCCAGCAGTCACAGGGGCTCCCTTTCCTACGAGCAGTACTTC. This encodes CASSHRGSLSYEQYF.

This clone showed up just once. The CDR3 region is CAWSVSGGGGNQPQHF. For the CDR3, the DNA is TGTGCCTGGAGTGTTTCCGGGGGAGGGGGCAATCAGCCCCAGCATTTT. The rearrangement links TRBV30 to TRBJ1-5, with a tentative D call TRBD1 (5 bases). V gave up 0 bases and J gave up 2 bases, with 14 bases separating them. This CDR3 has 16 residues. The germline CDR1 and CDR2 sequences are GTSNPN and SVGIG (reference sequence).

The rearrangement links TRBV3-1 (or the pseudogene TRBV3-2) to TRBJ1-1; D may be TRBD1 (6 bases). Germline V gene lookup returns CDR1 LGHDT and CDR2 YNNKEL (reference sequence). The ends were cut back, 4 bases at V and 1 base at J, with 16 bases in the middle. The CDR3 contains 16 residues. CDR3 nucleotide sequence: TGTGCCAGCAGCCCCTGGGGGCAGGTGGGGAACACTGAAGCTTTCTTT. Encoded protein: CASSPWGQVGNTEAFF.

The rearrangement uses TRBV6-5 and TRBJ1-2, with 8 bases identical to TRBD1. Germline assignment: CDR1 MNHEY and CDR2 SVGAGI. The CDR3 sequence is 15 residues long. The trim removed 2 bases at V and 2 bases at J, leaving 4 bases unmatched. The CDR3 DNA sequence: TGTGCCAGCAGTTACCGGGGGGACAGGAACTATGGCTACACCTTC. Residues: CASSYRGDRNYGYTF.

V is TRBV5-4 and J is TRBJ2-7; the D is unclear. V shed 0 bases and J shed 4 bases, with 8 bases lying between them. The germline gives CDR1 SGHNT, CDR2 YYREEE (reference sequence). The CDR3 consists of 13 residues. The CDR3 sequence is CASSLALGYEQYF. In DNA, the CDR3 is TGTGCCAGCAGCTTGGCTCTAGGTTACGAGCAGTACTTC.

By proportion, this clone is large. The chain joins TRBV5-5 to TRBJ1-6; D not certain. Trimming took 0 bases from V and 10 from J, leaving 17 bases between them. This CDR3 is 16 amino acids long. From germline, CDR1 is SGHKS and CDR2 YYEKEE (reference sequence). Here the CDR3 reads CASSLGGGRTQSPLHF. CDR3 DNA: TGTGCCAGCAGCTTGGGTGGTGGGCGGACTCAATCACCCCTCCACTTT.

The gene calls are TRBV11-2 and TRBJ2-7; D unresolved. Germline assignment: CDR1 SGHAT and CDR2 FQNNGV. With 0 bases removed from V and 9 bases from J, the gap between germline ends came to 15 bases. This CDR3 comprises 14 residues. The CDR3 nucleotides are TGTGCCAGCAGCTTAGAGTGGATCGGCGGTGGGCAGTACTTC. Its protein is CASSLEWIGGGQYF.

This clone was detected once. Other DNA sequences in this specimen translate into the identical CDR3. The rearrangement uses TRBV3-1 (or the pseudogene TRBV3-2) and TRBJ1-1, with D perhaps matching TRBD1 (5 bases). The germline V gene encodes CDR1 LGHDT and CDR2 YNNKEL (reference sequence). Trimming removed 4 bases at V and 2 bases at J, with 5 bases between. This CDR3 has 12 amino acids. CDR3 sequence (DNA): TGTGCCAGCAGCCGGGGCAACACTGAAGCTTTCTTT. Translating it yields CASSRGNTEAFF.

The table lists this clone with a count of one. The rearrangement uses TRBV30 and TRBJ1-2; 8 bases map to TRBD1. The germline gives CDR1 GTSNPN, CDR2 SVGIG (reference sequence). With V trimmed by 3 bases and J by 8 bases, 8 bases remained unmatched. CDR3 length: 13 residues. The CDR3 DNA reads TGTGCCTGGAGCCAAGGACAGGGCGGGGGCTACACCTTC. Its protein product is CAWSQGQGGGYTF.